This T cell receptor beta chain was captured by sequencing in a study of CD8+CD57+ T cells in acquired aplastic anemia. Looking at the study overall: Healthy donor CD4+ samples were sequenced to a depth that averaged about 10.8 million reads. Study-wide findings and caveats: Patients and controls were not found to differ significantly in CD8+ Simpson's diversity.

Genomic DNA provided the template from which TCR beta VDJ and CDR3 profiles were obtained. TCRdb reanalysed the reads using MiXCR and keeps one entry per CDR3 protein. The sample lists 60,000 or so distinct CDR3 sequences; roughly 54% were seen once. On this clonotype itself: The target antigen is unknown.

CDR3 size: 16 residues. Trimming removed 5 bases at V and 4 bases at J, with 15 bases between. The V gene's germline CDR1 is SGHAT and CDR2 FQDESV (reference sequence). This chain links TRBV11-1 with TRBJ2-6; D is perhaps TRBD1 (5 bases). The specimen sequenced was sorted CD4+, CD8+, or CD8+CD57+ T cells (not recorded which) from PBMCs. This receptor was obtained from a human donor in good health, serving as a control. The CDR3 loop is CASSHLGAAGANVLTF. DNA for the CDR3: TGTGCCAGCAGCCATCTAGGGGCGGCGGGGGCCAACGTCCTGACTTTC. Complete variable domain (other parts from reference TRBV11-1 and TRBJ2-6): EAEVAQSPRYKITEKSQAVAFWCDPISGHATLYWYRQILGQGPELLVQFQDESVVDDSQLPKDRFSAERLKGVDSTLKIQPAELGDSAMYLCASSHLGAAGANVLTFGAGSRLTVL.